The rows below give T cell receptor beta chains drawn from one sample of a study of PD-1 blockade in classical Hodgkin lymphoma. Clones were sequenced by immunoSEQ multiplex PCR, and TCRdb holds only the in-frame ones, with some missing. Of tens of thousands of clones listed, 85% to 90% are singletons. Sequenced material: peripheral blood mononuclear cells (PBMCs), taken at baseline. Receptor source: a human donor with classical Hodgkin lymphoma. Both conserved end residues are part of each CDR3. A D gene is named only where the DNA matches it firmly. Some rows have no size entry. The others give once, few or many, or a class for an expanded clone.

J,V,size,D,length,DNA,CDR3
TRBJ1-6,TRBV4-1,-,TRBD1,16,TGCGCCAGCAGCCAAGATCGAGGGCAGGGGGAATCACCCCTCCACTTT,CASSQDRGQGESPLHF
TRBJ1-5,TRBV25-1,-,TRBD1,15,TGTGCCAGCAGCCCTACAGGGGCAGGGAATCAGCCCCAGCATTTT,CASSPTGAGNQPQHF
TRBJ2-4,TRBV5-1,-,TRBD1,15,TGCGCCAGCAGCTTGCAGGGGGAGGCCAAAAACATTCAGTACTTC,CASSLQGEAKNIQYF
TRBJ2-6,TRBV19,-,TRBD1,18,TGTGCCAGTAGGTGGGCCGGACAGGGACTTTCTGGGGCCAACGTCCTGACTTTC,CASRWAGQGLSGANVLTF
TRBJ2-4,TRBV6-6,-,TRBD1,13,TGTGCCAGCAGTGGGACAGGGGGTAACATTCAGTACTTC,CASSGTGGNIQYF
TRBJ2-5,TRBV5-1,few,TRBD2,14,TGCGCCAGCAGCTTGTTTGGGGGGGAAGAGACCCAGTACTTC,CASSLFGGEETQYF
TRBJ2-1,TRBV27,-,-,14,TGTGCCAGCATCGCGGCCATTACCCCAAATGAGCAGTTCTTC,CASIAAITPNEQFF
TRBJ1-1,TRBV6-6,-,TRBD1,14,TGTGCCAGCAGTTATCAGGGGGCGAAGACTGAAGCTTTCTTT,CASSYQGAKTEAFF
TRBJ1-2,TRBV5-1,-,TRBD1,15,TGCGCCAGCAGCAACCAGGGGGACAGGGCTATTAGCTACACCTTC,CASSNQGDRAISYTF
TRBJ1-2,TRBV2,-,TRBD1,14,TGTGCCACCATTCAGGGACAGGGGTCGTATGGCTACACCTTC,CATIQGQGSYGYTF
TRBJ2-3,TRBV29-1,-,TRBD2,15,TGCAGCGTTGATCTCCGGGGGGGGGCCACAGATACGCAGTATTTT,CSVDLRGGATDTQYF
TRBJ2-1,TRBV5-1,once,TRBD1,16,TGCGCCAGCAGCTTAACCGTCAACAGGGGGAGCAATGAGCAGTTCTTC,CASSLTVNRGSNEQFF
TRBJ2-7,TRBV6-6,-,TRBD1,14,TGTGCCAGCAGTTACGGACAGGGGGCGGGCGAGCAGTACTTC,CASSYGQGAGEQYF
TRBJ1-1,TRBV7-2,-,-,14,TGTGCCAGCAGCCCGGGACTCGGAGGGGCTGAAGCTTTCTTT,CASSPGLGGAEAFF
TRBJ2-1,TRBV7-9,-,TRBD2,14,TGTGCCAGCACCATGAGCGGGGGGTACAATGAGCAGTTCTTC,CASTMSGGYNEQFF
TRBJ2-2,TRBV9,-,TRBD2,14,TGTGCCAGCAGCTTCGCGGGAGGCACCGGGGAGCTGTTTTTT,CASSFAGGTGELFF
TRBJ1-1,TRBV7-9,-,-,13,TGTGCCAGCAGCTTATTTGTGTCCAATGAAGCTTTCTTT,CASSLFVSNEAFF
TRBJ2-1,TRBV6-5,few,TRBD2,15,TGTGCCAGCAGCCCAGCGGGGGACCTCAGCAATGAGCAGTTCTTC,CASSPAGDLSNEQFF
TRBJ2-5,TRBV5-1,once,TRBD2,14,TGCGCCAGCAGTTCCGCGGGGGGGCTTGAGACCCAGTACTTC,CASSSAGGLETQYF
TRBJ2-5,TRBV30,-,-,13,TGTGCCTGGAGTTGGGGGTTTGAGGAGACCCAGTACTTC,CAWSWGFEETQYF
TRBJ2-7,TRBV23-1,-,-,14,TGCGCCAGCAGTCAAGGGGTGGCAGGGGTCGAGCAGTACTTC,CASSQGVAGVEQYF
TRBJ1-1,TRBV5-6,-,-,15,TGTGCCAGCAGCTTCACCAGGGCCCTGAACACTGAAGCTTTCTTT,CASSFTRALNTEAFF
TRBJ1-3,TRBV2,-,-,19,TGTGCCAGCAGTGAAGCCAGTTGGGGGGGGGCAACCGTCTCGAACACCATATATTTT,CASSEASWGGATVSNTIYF
TRBJ2-1,TRBV19,-,-,21,TGTGCCAGTAGTATAGACTGGGCCTGGCAGGGCCACACCAGCTCCTACAATGAGCAGTTCTTC,CASSIDWAWQGHTSSYNEQFF
TRBJ2-1,TRBV7-2,-,TRBD2,15,TGTGCCAGCAGCCCTTCTAGCGGGGGGGCCGGTGAGCAGTTCTTC,CASSPSSGGAGEQFF
TRBJ2-1,TRBV7-9,few,-,14,TGTGCCAGCAGCATGGGAGTACAGGCCAATGAGCAGTTCTTC,CASSMGVQANEQFF
TRBJ2-5,TRBV5-1,few,-,15,TGCGCCAGCAGCTTTTCAGGGACGTACCAAGAGACCCAGTACTTC,CASSFSGTYQETQYF
TRBJ2-3,TRBV5-1,-,-,12,TGCGCCAGCAGCGAGGGAGCAGATACGCAGTATTTT,CASSEGADTQYF
TRBJ1-2,TRBV5-1,-,-,15,TGCGCCAGCAGCTTAGGATCCGGGGGCCTAGATGGCTACACCTTC,CASSLGSGGLDGYTF
TRBJ1-1,TRBV4-1,-,-,14,TGCGCCAGCACGCCTCCGGGGGGGTCCACTGAAGCTTTCTTT,CASTPPGGSTEAFF
TRBJ2-5,TRBV16,-,-,13,TGTGCCAGCAGCCAGGGGACACAAGAGACCCAGTACTTC,CASSQGTQETQYF
TRBJ1-2,TRBV19,-,-,18,TGTGCCAGTAGTATCGGGTCTCAGACCTACCAACAGGGTTATGGCTACACCTTC,CASSIGSQTYQQGYGYTF
TRBJ1-1,TRBV4-3,once,TRBD1,16,TGCGCCAGCAGCCAAGTGGCAGGGGGAAGGAACACTGAAGCTTTCTTT,CASSQVAGGRNTEAFF
TRBJ1-2,TRBV7-9,-,-,14,TGTGCCAGCAGCTTAGGGGTCGGGGCGCGTGGCTACACCTTC,CASSLGVGARGYTF
TRBJ2-3,TRBV7-2,few,TRBD1,13,TGTGCCAGCAGCTCAGGGGGCCCAGATACGCAGTATTTT,CASSSGGPDTQYF
TRBJ1-6,TRBV19,-,-,16,TGTGCCAGTAGTGCCGCCCCCACACAACTAAATTCACCCCTCCACTTT,CASSAAPTQLNSPLHF
TRBJ1-6,TRBV5-1,few,TRBD1,15,TGCGCCAGCAGCCAGGGACAGGGGGCCGTTTCACCCCTCCACTTT,CASSQGQGAVSPLHF
TRBJ1-5,TRBV19,once,TRBD1,15,TGTGCCAGTAGCCAAGGACAGGGGCCTAATCAGCCCCAGCATTTT,CASSQGQGPNQPQHF
TRBJ1-5,TRBV2,-,-,12,TGTGCCAGCAGCCTACAGAATCAGCCCCAGCATTTT,CASSLQNQPQHF
TRBJ2-5,TRBV7-8,-,TRBD2,13,TGTGCCAGCAGCGTTAGCGGGGGTAGGCCCCAGTACTTC,CASSVSGGRPQYF
TRBJ1-1,TRBV5-1,-,TRBD1,15,TGCGCCAGCAGGGGCGGGACAGTGATGAACACTGAAGCTTTCTTT,CASRGGTVMNTEAFF
TRBJ2-1,TRBV7-3,-,-,13,TGTGCCAGCAGCTTGTTGGGTATCGATGAGCAGTTCTTC,CASSLLGIDEQFF
TRBJ2-7,TRBV5-1,-,TRBD2,16,TGCGCCAGCAGCTTGCTTAACGTGGGACTAGCGGGGAAGCAGTACTTC,CASSLLNVGLAGKQYF
TRBJ1-2,TRBV5-5,-,-,13,TGTGCCAGCAGCTTGGCAGGGCTGCATGGCTACACCTTC,CASSLAGLHGYTF
TRBJ1-2,TRBV25-1,-,-,13,TGTGCCAGCAGTGTAGCGGGGAACTATGGCTACACCTTC,CASSVAGNYGYTF
TRBJ2-3,TRBV5-1,-,TRBD2,15,TGCGCCAGCAGCGTGACTAGCGGTAGCACAGATACGCAGTATTTT,CASSVTSGSTDTQYF
TRBJ1-4,TRBV6-6,-,-,14,TGTGCCAGCACGGGATTTTCAACTAATGAAAAACTGTTTTTT,CASTGFSTNEKLFF
TRBJ1-2,TRBV5-1,-,-,14,TGCGCCAGCAGCCTGCAGGCGGCTAACTATGGCTACACCTTC,CASSLQAANYGYTF
TRBJ1-1,TRBV9,-,-,15,TGTGCCAGCAGCGTAGAACCTACAGGGCTCTTTGAAGCTTTCTTT,CASSVEPTGLFEAFF
TRBJ2-5,TRBV4-2,-,TRBD2,16,TGTGCCAGCAGCCAAGGCGGGACTAGCGGGGCGGAGACCCAGTACTTC,CASSQGGTSGAETQYF
TRBJ2-2,TRBV9,-,-,13,TGTGCCAGCAGCAGGGACCACACCGGGGAGCTGTTTTTT,CASSRDHTGELFF